Below are 7 T cell receptor beta chains sequenced from a single sample in a study of early T cells in non-severe SARS-CoV-2 infection. TCRdb called the 5' RACE reads again in MiXCR, with one record for every CDR3 protein. The table includes about 64,000 distinct CDR3 sequences, 13% detected once. The material sequenced was whole blood. The receptors originated from an adult who was a healthcare worker with PCR-confirmed SARS-CoV-2 infection or an uninfected control (not recorded which).

V gene TRBV11-2 combines with J gene TRBJ2-3; TRBD2 aligns across 8 bases. CDR1 and CDR2 from the germline V gene are SGHAT and FQNNGV. CDR3 length: 14 amino acids. V was clipped by 3 bases and J by 5 bases; unmatched bases: 4. In DNA, the CDR3 is TGTGCCAGCAGCTTCGGGGGGGCCATAGATACGCAGTATTTT. Its protein product is CASSFGGAIDTQYF.

The J gene is TRBJ2-7, the V gene TRBV5-1; no firm D call. Looked up from germline, CDR1 is SGHRS and CDR2 is YFSETQ. This CDR3 contains 13 residues. Trimming removed 3 bases at V and 7 bases at J, with 14 bases between. The CDR3 is CASSYQTTREQYF. The CDR3 nucleotides read TGCGCCAGCAGCTACCAGACGACGCGTGAGCAGTACTTC.

J is TRBJ2-3 and V is TRBV10-3; perhaps TRBD2 as D (5 bases). The CDR3 is made up of 12 amino acids. Trimming left V 11 bases short and J 1 base short, with 10 bases between. Germline CDR1 and CDR2: ENHRY and SYGVKD. CDR3 nucleotide sequence: TGTGCCGGACTTTCAGGCACAGATACGCAGTATTTT. Its translation: CAGLSGTDTQYF.

The rearrangement joins TRBV6-6 to TRBJ1-1; D unclear. Trimming stripped 7 bases from V and 5 bases from J, with 14 bases between. CDR1 MNHNY and CDR2 SVGAGI come from the germline V gene (reference sequence). There are 13 residues in the CDR3. The CDR3: CASTPPGGTEAFF. DNA of the CDR3: TGTGCCAGCACCCCCCCGGGAGGGACTGAAGCTTTCTTT.

This clonotype turned up a few times. The V gene is TRBV19, the J gene TRBJ2-7, with a possible D match to TRBD2 (6 bases). Between the trimmed V and J ends, which lost 3 bases and 8 bases, there was a span of 14 bases. Per the germline V gene, CDR1 is LNHDA and CDR2 is SQIVND (reference sequence). The CDR3 spans 13 residues. The DNA of the CDR3 is TGTGCCAGTAGTATGTCGGCGGGAAGTAAGCAGTACTTC. Amino acid sequence: CASSMSAGSKQYF.

The chain couples TRBV12-3 or TRBV12-4 to TRBJ2-3; TRBD2 agrees at 12 bases. V lost 5 bases, J lost 3 bases, and 12 bases stayed unmatched. The CDR3 extends over 18 amino acids. This chain's CDR3 is CASSILPSGGAKTDTQYF. The CDR3 coding sequence is TGTGCCAGCAGTATACTTCCTAGCGGGGGGGCGAAGACAGATACGCAGTATTTT.

At least ten counts were recorded for this clonotype. The chain combines TRBV7-8 with TRBJ2-7, with 12 bases identical to TRBD1. Unmatched junction bases numbered 6, after V lost 5 bases and J lost 4 bases. Germline-derived CDR1 and CDR2 are SGHVS and FQNEAQ. The CDR3 covers 15 residues. CDR3 region: CASSPGGQGAYEQYF. CDR3 coding DNA: TGTGCCAGCAGCCCAGGGGGACAGGGGGCTTACGAGCAGTACTTC.